This is a list of T cell receptor beta chains from one sample in a study of naive and memory T cell subsets. TCRdb analysed the UMI-ligation and nested PCR reads with MiXCR anew, one entry per CDR3 protein. The top ten hold approximately 0.13% of the sample, which has around 160,000 distinct CDR3 sequences, approximately 15% seen once. The specimen was naive CD4+ T cells from blood. The receptor source for this set is a human donor in good health. The CDR3 runs from the conserved cysteine through the conserved F or W. The D gene is left open where the match is weak. Only some rows state a clone size, as once, few, many or a class for expanded clones.

clone_size,j_call,d_call,v_call,cdr3_aa,cdr3_nt
few,TRBJ2-7,NA,TRBV30,CAWSRAIYEQYF,TGTGCCTGGAGCCGGGCAATATACGAGCAGTACTTC
NA,TRBJ2-4,NA,TRBV18,CASSPVEGGAKNIQYF,TGTGCCAGCTCACCCGTCGAGGGGGGTGCCAAAAACATTCAGTACTTC
few,TRBJ1-4,TRBD1,TRBV5-5,CASSSRNRGTSNEKLFF,TGTGCCAGCAGCTCGAGGAACAGGGGAACGTCTAATGAAAAACTGTTTTTT
many,TRBJ2-1,TRBD2,TRBV20-1,CSATKRTSGRPSYNEQFF,TGCAGTGCTACTAAAAGGACTAGCGGGAGGCCCTCCTACAATGAGCAGTTCTTC
NA,TRBJ2-1,NA,TRBV7-3,CASSRSSEERRFF,TGTGCCAGCAGCCGCTCTAGCGAGGAACGACGGTTCTTC
few,TRBJ2-6,NA,TRBV7-2,CASSPAWGAGANVLTF,TGTGCCAGCAGCCCCGCCTGGGGGGCTGGGGCCAACGTCCTGACTTTC
NA,TRBJ1-5,NA,TRBV10-3,CAISESGGKKFGNQPQHF,TGTGCCATCAGTGAGTCAGGAGGGAAGAAGTTCGGCAATCAGCCCCAGCATTTT
few,TRBJ1-1,NA,TRBV12-5,CASGPNGGAFF,TGTGCTAGTGGACCCAACGGGGGAGCTTTCTTT
NA,TRBJ1-5,TRBD1,TRBV28,CASSNGQGNQPQHF,TGTGCCAGCAGTAACGGACAGGGCAATCAGCCCCAGCATTTT
many,TRBJ2-1,NA,TRBV5-1,CASRTDSYNEQFF,TGCGCCAGCAGGACTGATTCCTACAATGAGCAGTTCTTC
few,TRBJ2-2,TRBD2,TRBV29-1,CSVPKAGLAPGELFF,TGCAGCGTTCCCAAGGCGGGACTAGCCCCCGGGGAGCTGTTTTTT
NA,TRBJ2-5,TRBD1,TRBV6-5,CASSYSRDRAQETQYF,TGTGCCAGCAGTTACTCTCGGGACAGAGCCCAAGAGACCCAGTACTTC
NA,TRBJ1-3,NA,TRBV3-1,CASSQAMGNTIYF,TGTGCCAGCAGCCAAGCTATGGGAAACACCATATATTTT
few,TRBJ2-3,TRBD2,TRBV29-1,CSVSGGGSTDTQYF,TGCAGCGTCTCGGGAGGTGGTAGCACAGATACGCAGTATTTT
few,TRBJ2-6,TRBD1,TRBV7-9,CASSDPPWTGFSGANVLTF,TGTGCCAGCAGCGATCCCCCCTGGACAGGCTTCTCTGGGGCCAACGTCCTGACTTTC
many,TRBJ1-1,NA,TRBV7-2,CASSRDFNEAFF,TGTGCCAGCAGCCGGGACTTCAATGAAGCTTTCTTT
NA,TRBJ2-5,NA,TRBV6-2/TRBV6-3,CASRTERRMGETQYF,TGTGCCAGCAGAACGGAGCGCAGGATGGGTGAGACCCAGTACTTC
few,TRBJ2-6,NA,TRBV7-2,CASSLSTSSGANVLTF,TGTGCCAGCAGCCTTAGTACCAGCTCTGGGGCCAACGTCCTGACTTTC
few,TRBJ2-7,NA,TRBV30,CAWSPGGTHSYEQYF,TGTGCCTGGAGCCCTGGGGGGACACACTCCTACGAGCAGTACTTC
NA,TRBJ1-4,TRBD1,TRBV20-1,CSARGQAIEKLFF,TGCAGTGCTCGTGGACAGGCCATTGAAAAACTGTTTTTT
few,TRBJ2-7,NA,TRBV28,CASSRKTRPINYEQYF,TGTGCCAGCAGCAGAAAAACTAGGCCGATTAACTACGAGCAGTACTTC
many,TRBJ2-1,NA,TRBV20-1,CSAQASTSSNYNEQFF,TGCAGTGCCCAGGCAAGTACTAGCAGCAACTACAATGAGCAGTTCTTC
NA,TRBJ2-1,TRBD1,TRBV14,CASSQERGTAYNEQFF,TGTGCCAGCAGCCAAGAACGTGGGACAGCTTACAATGAGCAGTTCTTC
NA,TRBJ2-1,TRBD1,TRBV4-1,CASSRSGGKDRGNEQFF,TGCGCCAGCAGCCGATCCGGAGGGAAGGACAGGGGGAATGAGCAGTTCTTC
NA,TRBJ1-2,NA,TRBV9,CASSVVEGGGGYTF,TGTGCCAGCAGCGTAGTGGAGGGGGGTGGTGGCTACACCTTC
few,TRBJ2-7,NA,TRBV18,CASSEGRQSYEQYF,TGTGCCAGCTCGGAGGGACGGCAATCCTACGAGCAGTACTTC
NA,TRBJ2-7,TRBD2,TRBV18,CASSPMGLAKSEQYF,TGTGCCAGCTCACCCATGGGACTAGCGAAGTCGGAGCAGTACTTC
few,TRBJ2-7,NA,TRBV10-3,CAISRPTDTYEQYF,TGTGCCATCAGTAGGCCGACGGACACCTACGAGCAGTACTTC
NA,TRBJ2-2,TRBD2,TRBV7-9,CASSNSGANTGELFF,TGTGCCAGCAGCAATAGCGGGGCGAACACCGGGGAGCTGTTTTTT
NA,TRBJ2-1,NA,TRBV28,CASSLIGGYNEQFF,TGTGCCAGCAGTTTGATTGGAGGATACAATGAGCAGTTCTTC
NA,TRBJ2-3,NA,TRBV20-1,CSARDRRGSDTQYF,TGCAGTGCTAGAGATCGAAGAGGGTCCGATACGCAGTATTTT
few,TRBJ1-5,TRBD1,TRBV3-1,CASSSGQINQPQHF,TGTGCCAGCAGCTCGGGACAGATCAATCAGCCCCAGCATTTT
few,TRBJ1-3,NA,TRBV15,CATGFGGYSGNTIYF,TGTGCCACCGGGTTCGGGGGATACTCTGGAAACACCATATATTTT
once,TRBJ1-1,TRBD1,TRBV14,CASSQRRNRGPLSTEAFF,TGTGCCAGCAGCCAGAGGAGAAACAGGGGCCCTTTGAGCACTGAAGCTTTCTTT
NA,TRBJ2-2,TRBD2,TRBV5-4,CASSRGSDTGELFF,TGTGCCAGCAGCCGCGGGAGCGACACCGGGGAGCTGTTTTTT
few,TRBJ2-5,NA,TRBV11-2,CASSPLPLRGEMAETQYF,TGTGCCAGCAGCCCGCTCCCCCTCCGAGGGGAGATGGCTGAGACCCAGTACTTC